The 6 T cell receptor beta chains below all came from one sample that was sequenced in a study of prognosis after radiotherapy for stage I lung cancer. The authors amplified TCR beta CDR3 from genomic DNA using two-round multiplex PCR. Used in first-round PCR were primers specific to each TRBV and TRBJ gene. TCRdb independently ran MiXCR on the multiplex PCR reads; one entry per CDR3 protein. The sample contains around 30,000 distinct CDR3 sequences, 32% of which appear only once. Sequenced material: PBMCs, taken before or after stereotactic body radiation therapy (not recorded which). These TCRs come from a donor aged 50 or older with non-small cell lung cancer.

This clonotype has at least ten counts. The chain combines TRBV5-1 with TRBJ2-7, with 8 nucleotides matching TRBD2. V lost 6 bases and J lost 3; bases outside the gene matches: 11. The CDR3 covers 15 residues. Germline V gives CDR1 SGHRS, CDR2 YFSETQ. The chain's CDR3 is CASTNQPGGGYEQYF. Here the CDR3 DNA reads TGCGCCAGCACCAATCAACCGGGGGGGGGCTACGAGCAGTACTTC.

This clonotype has a count of ten or more. The chain has TRBV9 and TRBJ2-1; 13 bases are shared with TRBD2. The CDR3 loop spans 15 amino acids. V shed 5 bases, J shed 6 bases, and the junction held 5 bases outside the gene matches. CDR1 and CDR2 from the germline V gene are SGDLS and YYNGEE. The CDR3 here is CASSRTSGGANEQFF. The CDR3 nucleotides read TGTGCCAGCAGTCGGACTAGCGGGGGAGCCAATGAGCAGTTCTTC.

This clonotype occurred many times. V usage is TRBV7-2 and J usage is TRBJ2-1; maybe TRBD1 (5 bases). Germline CDR1 SGHTA, CDR2 FQGNSA. The CDR3 runs 14 residues. V lost 3 bases and J 10 bases, leaving 16 bases between the germline ends. CDR3 DNA sequence: TGTGCCAGCAGCTTGCTATTTTCAGGGTTAGAGCAGTTCTTC. As protein: CASSLLFSGLEQFF.

In this sample, this clonotype turned up many times. This chain joins TRBV6-2 or TRBV6-3 and TRBJ2-5; TRBD2 aligns across 8 bases. With V trimmed by 4 bases and J by 2 bases, 6 bases remained unmatched. CDR3 size: 15 residues. Per germline, CDR1 MNHEY and CDR2 SVGEGT. In nucleotides, the CDR3 is TGTGCCAGCAGTTCTATGGGCGGGGGGCAAGAGACCCAGTACTTC. The encoded protein is CASSSMGGGQETQYF.

This clonotype was picked up many times. The chain joins TRBV2 to TRBJ1-1; the match to TRBD1 covers 8 bases. The CDR3 totals 13 residues. V gave up 7 bases and J gave up 4 bases; unmatched junction bases: 5. The V gene's germline CDR1 is SNHLY and CDR2 FYNNEI. The CDR3 DNA reads as TGTGCCAGCAATCAGGGGGCATTCACTGAAGCTTTCTTT. This gives the protein CASNQGAFTEAFF. Based on the CDR3 plus reference TRBV2 and TRBJ1-1, the full variable domain is EPEVTQTPSHQVTQMGQEVILRCVPISNHLYFYWYRQILGQKVEFLVSFYNNEISEKSEIFDDQFSVERPDGSNFTLKIRSTKLEDSAMYFCASNQGAFTEAFFGQGTRLTVV.

The chain links TRBV9 to TRBJ1-6; D is uncertain. The CDR3 is 14 residues long. Germline CDR1 reads SGDLS; CDR2 reads YYNGEE. Trimming stripped 3 bases from V and 9 bases from J, with 13 bases between. CDR3 region: CASSGPILGSPLHF. The CDR3 coding sequence is TGTGCCAGCAGCGGACCCATTCTGGGTTCACCCCTCCACTTT. Supplemented by reference TRBV9 and TRBJ1-6, the full variable domain reads DSGVTQTPKHLITATGQRVTLRCSPRSGDLSVYWYQQSLDQGLQFLIQYYNGEERAKGNILERFSAQQFPDLHSELNLSSLELGDSALYFCASSGPILGSPLHFGNGTRLTVT.